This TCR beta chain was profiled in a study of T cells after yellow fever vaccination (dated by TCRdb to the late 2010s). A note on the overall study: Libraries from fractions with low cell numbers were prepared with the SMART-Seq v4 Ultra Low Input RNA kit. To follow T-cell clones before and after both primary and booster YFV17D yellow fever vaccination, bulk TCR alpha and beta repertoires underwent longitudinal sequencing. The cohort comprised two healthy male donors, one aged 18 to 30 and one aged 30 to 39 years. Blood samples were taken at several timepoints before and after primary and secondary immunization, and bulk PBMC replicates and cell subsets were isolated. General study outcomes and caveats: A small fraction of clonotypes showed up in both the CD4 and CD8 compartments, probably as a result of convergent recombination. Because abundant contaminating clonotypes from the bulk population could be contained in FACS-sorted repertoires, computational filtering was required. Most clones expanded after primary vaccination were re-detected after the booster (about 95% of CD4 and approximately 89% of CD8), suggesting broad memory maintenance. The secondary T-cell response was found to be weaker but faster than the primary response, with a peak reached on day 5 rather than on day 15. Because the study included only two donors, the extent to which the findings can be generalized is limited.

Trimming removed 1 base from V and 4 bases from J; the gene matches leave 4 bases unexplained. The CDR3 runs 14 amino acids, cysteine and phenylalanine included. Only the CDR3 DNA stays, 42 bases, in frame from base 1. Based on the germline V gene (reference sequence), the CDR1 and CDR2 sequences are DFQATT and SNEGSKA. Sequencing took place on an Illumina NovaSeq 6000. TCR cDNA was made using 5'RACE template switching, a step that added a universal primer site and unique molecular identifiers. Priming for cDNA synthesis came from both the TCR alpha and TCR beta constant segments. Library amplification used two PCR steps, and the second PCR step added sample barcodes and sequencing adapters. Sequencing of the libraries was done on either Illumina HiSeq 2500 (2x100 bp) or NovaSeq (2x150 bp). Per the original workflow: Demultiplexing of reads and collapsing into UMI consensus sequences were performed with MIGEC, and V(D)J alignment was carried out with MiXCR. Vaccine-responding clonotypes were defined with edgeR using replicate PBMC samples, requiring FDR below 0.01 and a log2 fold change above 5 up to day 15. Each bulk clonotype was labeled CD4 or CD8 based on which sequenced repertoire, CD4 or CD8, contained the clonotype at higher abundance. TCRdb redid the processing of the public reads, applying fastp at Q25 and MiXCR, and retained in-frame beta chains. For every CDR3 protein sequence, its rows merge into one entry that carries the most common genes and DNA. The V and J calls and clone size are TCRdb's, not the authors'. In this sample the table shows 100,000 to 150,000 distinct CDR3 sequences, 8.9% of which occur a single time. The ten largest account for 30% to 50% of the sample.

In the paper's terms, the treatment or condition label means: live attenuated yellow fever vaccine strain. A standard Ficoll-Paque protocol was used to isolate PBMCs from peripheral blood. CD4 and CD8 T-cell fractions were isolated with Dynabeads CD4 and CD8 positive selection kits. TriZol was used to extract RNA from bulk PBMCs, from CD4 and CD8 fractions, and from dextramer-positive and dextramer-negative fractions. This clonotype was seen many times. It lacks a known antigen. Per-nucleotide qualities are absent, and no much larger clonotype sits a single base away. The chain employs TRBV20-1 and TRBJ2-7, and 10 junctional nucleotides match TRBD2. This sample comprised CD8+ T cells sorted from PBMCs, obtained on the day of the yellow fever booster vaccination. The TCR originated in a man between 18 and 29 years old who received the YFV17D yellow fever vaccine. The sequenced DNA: TGCAGTGCTAGAGTGCCTAGCGGGGGTTACGAGCAGTACTTC. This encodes CSARVPSGGYEQYF.